This passage covers 3 T cell receptor beta chains from one sample sequenced in a study of shared clonotypes between healthy human individuals (dated by TCRdb to about 2020). The library was produced with the immunoSEQ multiplex PCR assay. The clones in this table, taken by TCRdb from immuneACCESS, are in-frame only. Not every clone is retained; where verified, under half of the shortfall comes from an unresolved V gene, and the cause of the rest is unknown. In all, the sample holds about 460,000 clones, and roughly three quarters of those were seen once. Of the sample, more than 10% falls within the top ten clones. The sequenced material came from PBMCs. These receptors all come from a middle-aged woman in good health. Some clones in this sample may be carry-over from other donors' samples.

The J gene is TRBJ2-3, the V gene TRBV7-3, with a weak D call TRBD2 (6 bases). CDR3 length: 14 amino acids. In germline, CDR1 is SGHTA, CDR2 FQGTGA. V shed 5 bases and J shed 5 bases, with 14 bases lying between them. The CDR3 region has the DNA TGTGCCAGCAGCCGTTCCGGGACTCAAGATACGCAGTATTTT. It yields the protein CASSRSGTQDTQYF.

The chain couples TRBV18 to TRBJ2-5, with D perhaps matching TRBD1 (6 bases). The tail of the sequence fits TRBJ2-7 better, so the J call may be wrong. The CDR3 covers 18 residues. Germline lookup yields CDR1 KGHSH and CDR2 LQKENI. The CDR3, as DNA: TGTGCCAGCTCACCAAACCCCCCTACGACAGGTCCTAGGGCCGAGCAGTACTTC. Translating gives CASSPNPPTTGPRAEQYF.

The chain is built from TRBV15 and TRBJ2-1, with 9 bases fitting TRBD2. The CDR3 runs to 18 residues. The ends lost 6 bases at V and 7 bases at J; junction bases unmatched: 19. Germline CDR1 and CDR2: LNHNV and YYDKDF (reference sequence). The CDR3: CATSSGEREARAGNEQFF. DNA of the CDR3: TGTGCCACCAGTAGTGGGGAGCGGGAGGCGCGGGCGGGAAATGAGCAGTTCTTC.